This T cell receptor (beta chain) was obtained from a study of T cell changes during pregnancy in multiple sclerosis. The table came from immunoSEQ multiplex PCR; TCRdb's copy has only in-frame clones and leaves some out. The sample shows 35,000 or so clones, roughly 88% of them seen only once. After removal of 5 bases from V and 3 bases from J, the junction contained 19 bases not matched to a gene. The germline V gene has CDR1 SGHVS and CDR2 FNYEAQ. The CDR3 is 18 amino acids. The sequence derives from a female donor in good health, enrolled as a control in a pregnancy study. The starting material was peripheral blood, obtained in the second trimester of pregnancy. V usage is TRBV7-6 and J usage is TRBJ2-7; 7 bases line up with TRBD1. The CDR3 spells CASSPIPTGPEGLYEQYF. The CDR3 bases are TGTGCCAGCAGCCCCATACCGACAGGGCCAGAGGGGCTCTACGAGCAGTACTTC.